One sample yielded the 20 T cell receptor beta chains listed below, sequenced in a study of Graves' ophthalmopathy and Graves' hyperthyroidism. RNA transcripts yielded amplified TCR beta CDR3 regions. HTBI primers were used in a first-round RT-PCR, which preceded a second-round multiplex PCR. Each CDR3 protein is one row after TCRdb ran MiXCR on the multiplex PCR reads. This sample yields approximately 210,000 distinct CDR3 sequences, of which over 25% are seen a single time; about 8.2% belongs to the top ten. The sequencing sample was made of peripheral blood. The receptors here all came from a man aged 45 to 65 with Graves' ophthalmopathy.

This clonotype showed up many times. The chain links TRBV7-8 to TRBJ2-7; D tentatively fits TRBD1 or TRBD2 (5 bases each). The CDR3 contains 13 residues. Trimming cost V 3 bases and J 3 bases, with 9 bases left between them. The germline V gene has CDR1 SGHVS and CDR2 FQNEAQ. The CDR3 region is CASSFEGRYEQYF. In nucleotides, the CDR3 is TGTGCCAGCAGCTTTGAGGGGCGCTACGAGCAGTACTTC.

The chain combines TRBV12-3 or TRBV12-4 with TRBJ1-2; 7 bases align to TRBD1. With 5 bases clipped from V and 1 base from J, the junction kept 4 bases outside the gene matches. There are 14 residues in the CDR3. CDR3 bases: TGTGCCAGCAGTGGTGACAGGGTTAACTATGGCTACACCTTC. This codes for CASSGDRVNYGYTF.

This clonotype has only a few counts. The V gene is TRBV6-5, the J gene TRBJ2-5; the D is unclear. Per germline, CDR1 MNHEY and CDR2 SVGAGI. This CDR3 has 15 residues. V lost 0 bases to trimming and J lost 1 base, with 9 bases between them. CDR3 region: CASSYSFPAQETQYF. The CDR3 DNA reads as TGTGCCAGCAGTTACTCGTTTCCAGCCCAAGAGACCCAGTACTTC.

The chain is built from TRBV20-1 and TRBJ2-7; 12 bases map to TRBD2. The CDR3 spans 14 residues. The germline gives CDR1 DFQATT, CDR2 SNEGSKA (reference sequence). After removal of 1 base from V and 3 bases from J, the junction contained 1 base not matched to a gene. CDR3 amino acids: CSARGTSGDYEQYF. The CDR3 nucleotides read TGCAGTGCTAGAGGGACTAGCGGGGACTACGAGCAGTACTTC.

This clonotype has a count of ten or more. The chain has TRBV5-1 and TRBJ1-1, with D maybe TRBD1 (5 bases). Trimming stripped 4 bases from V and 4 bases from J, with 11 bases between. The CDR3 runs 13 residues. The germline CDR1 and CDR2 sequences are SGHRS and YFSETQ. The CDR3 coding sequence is TGCGCCAGCAGCGTGGACATAAGCACTGAAGCTTTCTTT. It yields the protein CASSVDISTEAFF.

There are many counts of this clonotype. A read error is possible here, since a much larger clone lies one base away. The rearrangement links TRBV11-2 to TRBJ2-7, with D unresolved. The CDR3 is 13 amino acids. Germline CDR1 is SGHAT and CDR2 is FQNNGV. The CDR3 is CASSFDRTHEQHF. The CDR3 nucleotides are TGTGCCAGCAGCTTCGACCGGACCCACGAGCAGCACTTC.

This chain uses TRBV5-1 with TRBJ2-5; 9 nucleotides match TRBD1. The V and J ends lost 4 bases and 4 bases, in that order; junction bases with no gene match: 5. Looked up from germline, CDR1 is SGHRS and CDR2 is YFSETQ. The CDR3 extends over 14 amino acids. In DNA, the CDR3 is TGCGCCAGCAGCGCATGGACAGGGGCAGAGACCCAGTACTTC. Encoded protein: CASSAWTGAETQYF.

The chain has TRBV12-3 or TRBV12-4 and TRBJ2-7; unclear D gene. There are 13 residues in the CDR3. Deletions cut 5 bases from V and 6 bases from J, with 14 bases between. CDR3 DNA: TGTGCCAGCAGTCCCTCGGCCCCTTCCGAGCAGTACTTC. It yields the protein CASSPSAPSEQYF.

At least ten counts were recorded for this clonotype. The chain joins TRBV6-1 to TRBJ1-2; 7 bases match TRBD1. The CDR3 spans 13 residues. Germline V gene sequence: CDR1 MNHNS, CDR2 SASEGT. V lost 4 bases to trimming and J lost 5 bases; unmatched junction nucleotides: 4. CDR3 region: CASSVGTDYGYTF. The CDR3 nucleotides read TGTGCCAGCAGTGTCGGGACAGATTATGGCTACACCTTC.

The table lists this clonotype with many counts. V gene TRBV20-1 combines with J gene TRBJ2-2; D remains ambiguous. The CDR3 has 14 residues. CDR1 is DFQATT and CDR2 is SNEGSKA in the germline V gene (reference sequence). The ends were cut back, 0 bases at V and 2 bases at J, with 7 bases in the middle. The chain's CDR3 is CSARELGNTGELFF. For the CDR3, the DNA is TGCAGTGCTAGAGAGCTAGGCAACACCGGGGAGCTGTTTTTT.

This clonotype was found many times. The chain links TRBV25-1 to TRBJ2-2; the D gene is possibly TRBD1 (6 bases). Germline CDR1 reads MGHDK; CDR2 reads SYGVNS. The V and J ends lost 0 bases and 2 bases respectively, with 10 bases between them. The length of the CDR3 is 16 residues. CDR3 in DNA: TGTGCCAGCAGTGAATATGGGGGCTACAACACCGGGGAGCTGTTTTTT. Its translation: CASSEYGGYNTGELFF.

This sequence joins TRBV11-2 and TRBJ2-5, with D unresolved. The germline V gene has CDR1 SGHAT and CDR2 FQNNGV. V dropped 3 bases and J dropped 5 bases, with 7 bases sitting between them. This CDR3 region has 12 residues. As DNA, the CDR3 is TGTGCCAGCAGCTTCGGCTGGGAGACCCAGTACTTC. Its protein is CASSFGWETQYF. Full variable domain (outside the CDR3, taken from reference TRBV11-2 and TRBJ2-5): EAGVAQSPRYKIIEKRQSVAFWCNPISGHATLYWYQQILGQGPKLLIQFQNNGVVDDSQLPKDRFSAERLKGVDSTLKIQPAKLEDSAVYLCASSFGWETQYFGPGTRLLVL.

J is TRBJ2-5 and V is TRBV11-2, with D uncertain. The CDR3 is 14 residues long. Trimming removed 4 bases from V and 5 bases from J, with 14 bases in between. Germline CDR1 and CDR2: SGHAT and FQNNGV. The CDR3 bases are TGTGCCAGCAGCTCTTTTAACAGCCGGGAGACCCAGTACTTC. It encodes CASSSFNSRETQYF.

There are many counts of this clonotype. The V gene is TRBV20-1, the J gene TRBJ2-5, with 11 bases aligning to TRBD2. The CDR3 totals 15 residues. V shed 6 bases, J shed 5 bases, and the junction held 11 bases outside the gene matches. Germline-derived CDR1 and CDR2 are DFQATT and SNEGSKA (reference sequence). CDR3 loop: CSAPQTSGKAETQYF. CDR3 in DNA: TGCAGTGCCCCACAGACTAGCGGGAAGGCGGAGACCCAGTACTTC.

CDR3 amino acids: CASISTWGGYTF. DNA for the CDR3: TGTGCCAGCATTAGTACGTGGGGAGGCTACACCTTC. This chain joins TRBV6-5 and TRBJ1-2; D gene ambiguous. The CDR3 is 12 residues long. The germline V and J ends were trimmed by 7 bases and 8 bases, with 14 bases remaining between them. Germline loops: CDR1 MNHEY, CDR2 SVGAGI.

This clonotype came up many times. CDR3 bases: TGTGCCAGCAGCCAGAGTAGCGGTACCTACGAGCAGTACTTC. Its protein is CASSQSSGTYEQYF. The J gene is TRBJ2-7, the V gene TRBV6-5; D perhaps matches TRBD2 (6 bases). V was shortened by 6 bases and J by 2 bases, with 14 bases between the two germline ends. The CDR3 extends over 14 amino acids. Germline V CDR1 and CDR2: MNHEY, SVGAGI.

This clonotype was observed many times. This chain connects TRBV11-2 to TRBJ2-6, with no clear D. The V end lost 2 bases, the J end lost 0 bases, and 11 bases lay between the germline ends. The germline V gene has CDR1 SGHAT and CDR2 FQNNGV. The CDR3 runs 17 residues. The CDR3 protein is CASSLTATASGANVLTF. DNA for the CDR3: TGTGCCAGCAGCTTAACAGCCACCGCCTCTGGGGCCAACGTCCTGACTTTC.

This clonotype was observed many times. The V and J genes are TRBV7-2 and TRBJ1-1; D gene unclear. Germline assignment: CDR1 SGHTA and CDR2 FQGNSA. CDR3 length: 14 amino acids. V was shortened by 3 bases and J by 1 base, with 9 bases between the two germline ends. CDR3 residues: CASSFRSKNTEAFF. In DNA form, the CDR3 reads TGTGCCAGCAGCTTTCGGTCTAAGAACACTGAAGCTTTCTTT. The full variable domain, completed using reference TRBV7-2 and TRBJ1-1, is GAGVSQSPSNKVTEKGKDVELRCDPISGHTALYWYRQSLGQGLEFLIYFQGNSAPDKSGLPSDRFSAERTGGSVSTLTIQRTQQEDSAVYLCASSFRSKNTEAFFGQGTRLTVV.

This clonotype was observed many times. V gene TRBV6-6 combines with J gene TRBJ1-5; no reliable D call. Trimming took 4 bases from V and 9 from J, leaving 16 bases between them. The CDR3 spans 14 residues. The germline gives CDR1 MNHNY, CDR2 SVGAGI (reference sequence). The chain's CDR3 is CASSSRTGERPQHF. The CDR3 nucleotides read TGTGCCAGCAGTTCTCGGACGGGAGAAAGGCCCCAGCATTTT.

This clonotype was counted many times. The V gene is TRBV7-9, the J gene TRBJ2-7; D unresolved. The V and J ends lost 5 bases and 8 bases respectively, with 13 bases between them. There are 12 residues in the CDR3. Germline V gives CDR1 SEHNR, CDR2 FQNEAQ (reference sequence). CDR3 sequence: CASSPQDVKQYF. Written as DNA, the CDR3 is TGTGCCAGCAGCCCTCAGGACGTGAAGCAGTACTTC.